A single sample gave rise to the 23 T cell receptor beta chains below, sequenced in a study of T cell responses to AZD1222 COVID-19 vaccine. Profiling relied on immunoSEQ multiplex PCR, and the TCRdb table lists in-frame clones only, not all of them. The sample shows more than 100,000 clones, nearly 95% of them seen only once. This specimen was peripheral blood, taken on day 0 of AZD1222 vaccination. The receptors come from an adult in good health.

This clone was observed once. The rearrangement uses TRBV6-6 and TRBJ1-1; a weak D match, TRBD1 (5 bases). The CDR3 is 15 residues long. V was pared by 7 bases and J by 1 base, with 16 bases between. Germline CDR1 and CDR2: MNHNY and SVGAGI (reference sequence). CDR3 coding DNA: TGTGCCAGCAACGCCCCGGACACTCGGAACACTGAAGCTTTCTTT. Translation gives CASNAPDTRNTEAFF.

V usage is TRBV6-6 and J usage is TRBJ2-7; D may be TRBD1 (5 bases). V was shortened by 0 bases and J by 0 bases, with 12 bases between the two germline ends. The CDR3 spans 16 residues. Looked up from germline, CDR1 is MNHNY and CDR2 is SVGAGI (reference sequence). The CDR3 loop reads CASSYSPDSYSYEQYF. CDR3 bases: TGTGCCAGCAGTTACTCGCCAGACAGCTACTCCTACGAGCAGTACTTC.

The chain uses TRBV27 and TRBJ1-1; perhaps TRBD1 as D (6 bases). Trimming stripped 6 bases from V and 0 bases from J, with 11 bases between. CDR1 is MNHEY, CDR2 SMNVEV, per germline (reference sequence). The CDR3 is 14 residues long. In DNA form, the CDR3 reads TGTGCCAGCAGGGTAGGGGGGATGAACACTGAAGCTTTCTTT. Protein sequence: CASRVGGMNTEAFF.

The chain employs TRBV19 and TRBJ2-2; 7 nucleotides agree with TRBD2. This CDR3 is built from 15 residues. In germline, CDR1 is LNHDA, CDR2 SQIVND (reference sequence). The J segment lost 7 bases and the V segment lost 5 bases, leaving 10 bases of the junction unmatched. The CDR3 DNA is TGTGCCAGTAGTGCCCTGAGTCCGGGAGGCGGGGAGCTGTTTTTT. This gives the protein CASSALSPGGGELFF.

J is TRBJ1-1 and V is TRBV30, with a weak D call TRBD1 (5 bases). CDR1 GTSNPN and CDR2 SVGIG come from the germline V gene (reference sequence). V lost 3 bases to trimming and J lost 4 bases, with 12 bases between them. The CDR3 has 13 amino acids. CDR3 loop: CAWRGRAFTEAFF. In DNA, the CDR3 is TGTGCCTGGAGAGGCAGGGCCTTCACTGAAGCTTTCTTT.

The gene calls are TRBV5-1 and TRBJ1-2; 11 bases match TRBD1. V dropped 4 bases and J dropped 2; count of bases not matched to a gene: 4. The CDR3 has 15 amino acids. Germline assignment: CDR1 SGHRS and CDR2 YFSETQ. CDR3 in DNA: TGCGCCAGCAGCACCGGGACAGGGGGGAACTATGGCTACACCTTC. Amino acid sequence: CASSTGTGGNYGYTF.

The genes are TRBV5-6 and TRBJ1-2; 8 nucleotides align to TRBD1. CDR1 and CDR2 from the germline V gene are SGHDT and YYEEEE. Trimming cost V 3 bases and J 4 bases; bases outside gene matches: 5. The CDR3 is 14 amino acids. CDR3: CASSWVDRAYGYTF. The CDR3 region has the DNA TGTGCCAGCAGCTGGGTGGACAGGGCCTATGGCTACACCTTC. The variable domain in full, with the rest retrieved from reference TRBV5-6 and TRBJ1-2, is DAGVTQSPTHLIKTRGQQVTLRCSPKSGHDTVSWYQQALGQGPQFIFQYYEEEERQRGNFPDRFSGHQFPNYSSELNVNALLLGDSALYLCASSWVDRAYGYTFGSGTRLTVV.

V is TRBV6-5 and J is TRBJ1-1; 7 bases are a match to TRBD1. Germline V gene lookup returns CDR1 MNHEY and CDR2 SVGAGI. J gave up 3 bases and V 5 bases, and 9 bases lay outside the gene matches. This CDR3 has 15 residues. CDR3: CASSTDTQGYTEAFF. CDR3 nucleotides: TGTGCCAGCAGTACCGATACACAGGGGTACACTGAAGCTTTCTTT.

This clone was seen only a few times. This chain joins TRBV27 and TRBJ1-2, with 7 bases lining up with TRBD1. The V gene end was trimmed by 6 bases and the J gene end by 5 bases; junction bases not matched to a gene: 9. The CDR3 extends over 14 amino acids. Germline V gives CDR1 MNHEY, CDR2 SMNVEV (reference sequence). CDR3 in DNA: TGTGCCAGCAGGCCGAAAGGGGGCGTATATGGCTACACCTTC. Translation: CASRPKGGVYGYTF.

The chain links TRBV7-9 to TRBJ2-7, with D hard to call. V was cut by 6 bases and J by 3 bases, with 18 bases left in between. The CDR3 totals 15 residues. Germline V CDR1 and CDR2: SEHNR, FQNEAQ (reference sequence). The CDR3 DNA follows: TGTGCCAGCAGTTGGGAAACCGTAAAGGACTACGAGCAGTACTTC. It translates to CASSWETVKDYEQYF. Variable domain in full (rest from reference TRBV7-9 and TRBJ2-7): DTGVSQNPRHKITKRGQNVTFRCDPISEHNRLYWYRQTLGQGPEFLTYFQNEAQLEKSRLLSDRFSAERPKGSFSTLEIQRTEQGDSAMYLCASSWETVKDYEQYFGPGTRLTVT.

The rearrangement joins TRBV28 to TRBJ2-4; tentative D call: TRBD1 (5 bases). Germline values: CDR1 MDHEN, CDR2 SYDVKM. V was shortened by 9 bases and J by 0 bases, with 9 bases between the two germline ends. CDR3 length equals 13 residues. The CDR3 here is CASTGSAKNIQYF. The CDR3 DNA is TGTGCCAGTACAGGATCAGCCAAAAACATTCAGTACTTC.

The CDR3 loop is CASSPSGRASYNEQFF. CDR3 bases: TGTGCCAGCAGCCCTAGCGGGAGGGCCTCCTACAATGAGCAGTTCTTC. The chain joins TRBV7-3 to TRBJ2-1; 12 nucleotides line up with TRBD2. The V and J ends lost 5 bases and 0 bases, in that order; junction bases with no gene match: 2. CDR1 SGHTA and CDR2 FQGTGA come from the germline V gene. The CDR3 is 16 amino acids.

The gene calls are TRBV3-1 (or the pseudogene TRBV3-2) and TRBJ2-1; possibly TRBD2 for D (6 bases). The CDR3 is 16 amino acids. Germline values: CDR1 LGHDT, CDR2 YNNKEL (reference sequence). V lost 4 bases, J lost 6 bases, and 19 bases lay in between. The CDR3, as DNA: TGTGCCAGCAGCCCAGATAGGAGGGAGGCACGCAATGAGCAGTTCTTC. Protein sequence: CASSPDRREARNEQFF.

On this clone: The junction departs from the called germline gene at one end, perhaps through a read error. The J gene is TRBJ2-7, the V gene TRBV6-1; maybe TRBD2 (5 bases). The germline V gene has CDR1 MNHNS and CDR2 SASEGT. The CDR3 has 13 amino acids. CDR3 sequence: CASSEEGAYEQYF. CDR3 nucleotides: TGTGCCAGCAGCGAAGAGGGAGCCTACGAGCAGTACTTC.

This clone was found once. The chain uses TRBV2 and TRBJ2-1; perhaps D is TRBD1 or TRBD2 (5 bases each). Germline V gene data show CDR1 as SNHLY and CDR2 as FYNNEI. The ends were cut back, 6 bases at V and 6 bases at J, with 18 bases in the middle. The CDR3 spans 15 residues. CDR3 DNA: TGTGCCAGCAGCGACTGGGACGCAAGTCGCAATGAGCAGTTCTTC. Amino acids: CASSDWDASRNEQFF.

CDR3 nucleotides: TGTGCCAGCAGCTTTCTCTCCGGTAACACTGAAGCTTTCTTT. Its translation: CASSFLSGNTEAFF. This sequence joins TRBV7-9 and TRBJ1-1; D uncertain. Trimming removed 3 bases at V and 2 bases at J, with 10 bases between. The germline V gene encodes CDR1 SEHNR and CDR2 FQNEAQ (reference sequence). The CDR3 covers 14 residues.

The chain links TRBV5-1 to TRBJ1-6, with D hard to call. The CDR3 contains 15 residues. The germline gives CDR1 SGHRS, CDR2 YFSETQ. Between the trimmed V and J ends, which lost 0 bases and 9 bases, there was a span of 13 bases. Here the CDR3 reads CASSLGGGLRSPLHF. Here the CDR3 DNA reads TGCGCCAGCAGCTTGGGGGGTGGTCTGCGTTCACCCCTCCACTTT. Drawing the rest from reference TRBV5-1 and TRBJ1-6, the complete variable domain is KAGVTQTPRYLIKTRGQQVTLSCSPISGHRSVSWYQQTPGQGLQFLFEYFSETQRNKGNFPGRFSGRQFSNSRSEMNVSTLELGDSALYLCASSLGGGLRSPLHFGNGTRLTVT.

The chain has TRBV7-2 and TRBJ2-7; possible D gene TRBD2, 6 bases. CDR1 and CDR2 from the germline V gene are SGHTA and FQGNSA. V was clipped by 7 bases and J by 5 bases, with 15 bases between them. The CDR3 sequence is 13 residues long. This CDR3 is CASTKGRLDEQYF. DNA of the CDR3: TGTGCCAGCACTAAAGGGAGGTTGGACGAGCAGTACTTC.

This chain connects TRBV12-3 or TRBV12-4 to TRBJ1-5; a possible D gene is TRBD1 (5 bases). V was cut by 3 bases and J by 10 bases, with 13 bases left in between. The CDR3 is 13 amino acids. The CDR3 nucleotides read TGTGCCAGCAGTTTTGGGGCGGTCTCTCCCCAGCATTTT. Its protein is CASSFGAVSPQHF.

V is TRBV7-2 and J is TRBJ1-3; a weak D match, TRBD1 (6 bases). Trimming took off 5 bases at V and 0 bases at J, with 11 bases between the two ends. There are 15 residues in the CDR3. Germline assignment: CDR1 SGHTA and CDR2 FQGNSA. The CDR3 region is CASSVQGGSGNTIYF. DNA of the CDR3: TGTGCCAGCAGCGTACAGGGAGGCTCTGGAAACACCATATATTTT.

The rearrangement joins TRBV4-1 to TRBJ1-2, with D possibly being TRBD1 (6 bases). CDR1 is MGHRA and CDR2 is YSYEKL in the germline V gene. V was trimmed by 1 base and J by 4 bases, leaving 13 bases between them. This CDR3 contains 15 residues. The CDR3 loop is CASSQVRGLVYGYTF. The CDR3 coding sequence is TGCGCCAGCAGCCAAGTGCGGGGGCTAGTCTATGGCTACACCTTC.

The rearrangement uses TRBV28 and TRBJ2-7; D gene ambiguous. V shed 6 bases and J shed 4 bases, with 7 bases lying between them. The CDR3 runs to 11 residues. The germline gives CDR1 MDHEN, CDR2 SYDVKM. The CDR3 reads CASSRYYEQYF. CDR3 bases: TGTGCCAGCAGCCGATATTACGAGCAGTACTTC.

This chain links TRBV19 with TRBJ2-5; 8 nucleotides line up with TRBD1. The ends lost 8 bases at V and 7 bases at J; junction bases unmatched: 9. Germline CDR1 reads LNHDA; CDR2 reads SQIVND (reference sequence). This CDR3 contains 13 residues. CDR3 coding DNA: TGTGCCAGTGTCAACGGACAGGGCGGGACCCAGTACTTC. It specifies CASVNGQGGTQYF.